The 13 T cell receptor beta chains reported below all come from one sample, sequenced in a study of cytomegalovirus exposure and HLA in healthy donors (dated by TCRdb to about 2017). The library was prepared using the immunoSEQ multiplex PCR assay. For the multiplex PCR, a mixture combining 60 forward primers for TCR Vbeta segments and 13 reverse primers for TCR Jbeta segments was used. TCRdb provides this immuneACCESS table in a form limited to in-frame rearrangements. Some clones are lacking; in checked studies, under half of them reflect an unresolved V gene, and why the rest are absent is not known. The sample yields tens of thousands of clones; about three quarters were counted once. The top ten clonotypes cover about 23% of the sample. What was sequenced was PBMCs. These receptors all stem from a man aged 45-60 years in good health and CMV-seropositive.

The chain uses TRBV5-1 and TRBJ2-7; 8 positions agree with TRBD2. CDR3 size: 16 residues. Per the germline V gene, CDR1 is SGHRS and CDR2 is YFSETQ. J gave up 5 bases and V 6 bases, and 16 bases lay outside the gene matches. For the CDR3, the DNA is TGCGCCAGCACTCAAGGACTGTCCACGGGAGGGGACGAGCAGTACTTC. It specifies CASTQGLSTGGDEQYF.

The chain employs TRBV5-1 and TRBJ2-3; 10 bases fit TRBD2. CDR1 and CDR2 from the germline V gene are SGHRS and YFSETQ. J was trimmed by 9 bases and V by 4 bases; bases with no gene match: 14. This CDR3 region has 16 residues. CDR3 coding DNA: TGCGCCAGCAGCCTCAGGACTAGCGGCCTACCGAGGACGCAGTATTTT. It translates to CASSLRTSGLPRTQYF.

In this sample, this clone turned up once. CDR3 residues: CASSPPPQGLGTGELFF. CDR3 nucleotide sequence: TGTGCCAGCAGCCCGCCACCCCAGGGGTTGGGCACCGGGGAGCTGTTTTTT. The chain recombines TRBV7-9 with TRBJ2-2; possibly TRBD1 for D (6 bases). The CDR3 sequence is 17 residues long. CDR1 is SEHNR, CDR2 FQNEAQ, per germline (reference sequence). Trimming cost V 5 bases and J 4 bases, with 20 bases left between them.

The chain couples TRBV6-6 to TRBJ1-1, with 8 bases identical to TRBD1. V lost 0 bases to trimming and J lost 1 base; unmatched junction nucleotides: 4. This CDR3 comprises 16 residues. CDR1 is MNHNY and CDR2 is SVGAGI in the germline V gene (reference sequence). In DNA, the CDR3 is TGTGCCAGCAGTTACTCAACCGGGACAGGGAACACTGAAGCTTTCTTT. Translated: CASSYSTGTGNTEAFF.

The chain combines TRBV11-2 with TRBJ1-1; D not resolved. Per the germline V gene, CDR1 is SGHAT and CDR2 is FQNNGV. V was trimmed by 3 bases and J by 6 bases, leaving 11 bases between them. This CDR3 region has 13 residues. For the CDR3, the DNA is TGTGCCAGCAGCTTGGGGTGGGGAGCTGAAGCTTTCTTT. This encodes CASSLGWGAEAFF. Supplemented by reference TRBV11-2 and TRBJ1-1, the full variable domain reads EAGVAQSPRYKIIEKRQSVAFWCNPISGHATLYWYQQILGQGPKLLIQFQNNGVVDDSQLPKDRFSAERLKGVDSTLKIQPAKLEDSAVYLCASSLGWGAEAFFGQGTRLTVV.

The V and J genes are TRBV11-3 and TRBJ2-3; 7 bases are a match to TRBD1. Germline trimming cut 1 base from V and 0 bases from J; bases unmatched to any gene: 1. CDR1 and CDR2 (germline): SGHNT, YENEEA. CDR3 length equals 15 residues. The CDR3 is CASSLGQGSTDTQYF. DNA of the CDR3: TGTGCCAGCAGCTTAGGACAGGGTAGCACAGATACGCAGTATTTT.

The chain carries TRBV7-8 and TRBJ2-5; tentatively, D is TRBD1 (6 bases). This CDR3 has 13 amino acids. Trimming took 6 bases from V and 5 from J, leaving 13 bases between them. Germline V gene data show CDR1 as SGHVS and CDR2 as FQNEAQ. The CDR3 reads CASRGRGRETQYF. CDR3 bases: TGTGCCAGCAGAGGCAGGGGAAGGGAGACCCAGTACTTC.

The chain combines TRBV2 with TRBJ2-7, with D possibly TRBD1 on 6 matching bases. V was shortened by 10 bases and J by 2 bases, with 18 bases between the two germline ends. The CDR3 is made up of 14 amino acids. Looked up from germline, CDR1 is SNHLY and CDR2 is FYNNEI. The CDR3: CATSEQGPTYEQYF. The CDR3 coding sequence is TGTGCCACATCAGAACAGGGCCCCACCTACGAGCAGTACTTC. Using reference TRBV2 and TRBJ2-7 for the parts outside the CDR3, the full variable domain is EPEVTQTPSHQVTQMGQEVILRCVPISNHLYFYWYRQILGQKVEFLVSFYNNEISEKSEIFDDQFSVERPDGSNFTLKIRSTKLEDSAMYFCATSEQGPTYEQYFGPGTRLTVT.

The chain couples TRBV11-1 to TRBJ2-5, with a weak D call TRBD1 (6 bases). The CDR3 runs to 14 residues. Trimming took off 6 bases at V and 1 base at J, with 12 bases between the two ends. CDR1 is SGHAT and CDR2 is FQDESV in the germline V gene (reference sequence). In DNA, the CDR3 is TGTGCCAGCAGTTTTCGACAGGCCCAAGAGACCCAGTACTTC. Translating it yields CASSFRQAQETQYF.

This clone was recorded a few times. The V call is TRBV14, the J call TRBJ1-2; 10 nucleotides align to TRBD1. This CDR3 region has 14 residues. Germline V gene data show CDR1 as SGHDN and CDR2 as FVKESK. J was trimmed by 8 bases and V by 1 base; bases with no gene match: 4. CDR3 residues: CASSQVGTGDGYTF. The CDR3 DNA reads TGTGCCAGCAGCCAAGTAGGGACAGGGGACGGCTACACCTTC.

The chain recombines TRBV6-5 with TRBJ2-7, with TRBD1 matching over 10 bases. Looked up from germline, CDR1 is MNHEY and CDR2 is SVGAGI. Losses at the gene ends were 6 bases for V and 6 bases for J; bases not matched to a gene: 11. The CDR3 spans 15 residues. The CDR3 is CASRRTGTGEGEQYF. The CDR3 DNA is TGTGCCAGCAGACGGACCGGGACAGGGGAAGGCGAGCAGTACTTC.

The chain employs TRBV14 and TRBJ2-7; TRBD2 aligns across 13 bases. Per the germline V gene, CDR1 is SGHDN and CDR2 is FVKESK. This CDR3 is 17 amino acids long. With V trimmed by 6 bases and J by 1 base, 9 bases remained unmatched. The CDR3 sequence: CASSAGTSGAHSYEQYF. The DNA of the CDR3 is TGTGCCAGCAGTGCCGGGACTAGCGGGGCACATTCCTACGAGCAGTACTTC.

The CDR3 reads CASPLQGQSNTGELFF. In DNA, the CDR3 is TGTGCCAGCCCCCTCCAGGGACAGTCGAACACCGGGGAGCTGTTTTTT. This chain joins TRBV5-8 and TRBJ2-2, with 7 bases lining up with TRBD1. Trimming removed 7 bases from V and 0 bases from J; junction bases left unmatched: 9. The V gene's germline CDR1 is SGHTS and CDR2 YDEGEE. The CDR3 loop spans 16 amino acids.